This TCR beta chain originates from a study of blood T cells in healthy people across ages. Every participating donor contributed 8 to 10 milliliters of peripheral blood through a draw. Using a J-beta primer mix together with a sample-barcoded 5' primer, a second PCR was run for about 6 to 11 cycles. TCRdb re-called the 5' RACE reads through MiXCR, storing one row per CDR3 protein. In the table there are 700,000 to 800,000 distinct CDR3 sequences, about 40% of which are singletons. Material: blood. The origin of this receptor is an older woman in good health.

In DNA form, the CDR3 reads TGCAGTGCTACCGGGACTAGAGCCAACGAGCAGTACTTC. Translating gives CSATGTRANEQYF. This chain connects TRBV20-1 to TRBJ2-7, with 8 bases aligning to TRBD2. The CDR3 runs 13 residues. The V gene's germline CDR1 is DFQATT and CDR2 SNEGSKA (reference sequence). Trimming at V came to 4 bases and at J to 5 bases, leaving 7 bases not matched to a gene.